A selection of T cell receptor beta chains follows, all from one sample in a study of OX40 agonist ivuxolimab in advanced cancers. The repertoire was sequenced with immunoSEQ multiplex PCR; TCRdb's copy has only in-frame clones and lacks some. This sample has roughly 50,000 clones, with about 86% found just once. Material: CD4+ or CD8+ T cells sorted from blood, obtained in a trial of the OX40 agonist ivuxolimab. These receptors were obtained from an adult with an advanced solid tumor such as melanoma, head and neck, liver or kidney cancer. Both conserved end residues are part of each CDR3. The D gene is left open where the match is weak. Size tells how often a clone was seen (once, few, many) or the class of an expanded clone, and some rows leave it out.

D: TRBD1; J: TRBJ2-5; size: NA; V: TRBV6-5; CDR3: CASSFDRGPGETQYF; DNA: TGTGCCAGCAGTTTTGACAGGGGGCCGGGAGAGACCCAGTACTTC
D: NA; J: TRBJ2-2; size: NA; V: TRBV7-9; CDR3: CASSPRGLITGELFF; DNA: TGTGCCAGCAGCCCCCGAGGGCTCATCACCGGGGAGCTGTTTTTT
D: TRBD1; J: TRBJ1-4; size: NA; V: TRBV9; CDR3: CASSGRAGGGEKLFF; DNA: TGTGCCAGCAGCGGCCGCGCAGGGGGCGGTGAAAAACTGTTTTTT
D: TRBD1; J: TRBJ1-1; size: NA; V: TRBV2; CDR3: CASSVEGAGTEAFF; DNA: TGTGCCAGCAGTGTAGAGGGGGCTGGCACTGAAGCTTTCTTT
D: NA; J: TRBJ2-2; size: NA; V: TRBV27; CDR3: CASSPLITGELFF; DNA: TGTGCCAGCAGTCCCTTAATAACCGGGGAGCTGTTTTTT
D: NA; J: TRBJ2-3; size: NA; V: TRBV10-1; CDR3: CASARGLNTDTQYF; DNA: TGCGCCAGCGCAAGGGGCCTCAACACAGATACGCAGTATTTT
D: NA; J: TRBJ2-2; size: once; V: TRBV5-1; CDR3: CASSLRTLHTGELFF; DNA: TGCGCCAGCAGCTTGAGGACACTTCACACCGGGGAGCTGTTTTTT
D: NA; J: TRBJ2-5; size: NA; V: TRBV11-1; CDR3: CASSLHTDETQYF; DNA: TGTGCCAGCAGCTTACACACCGACGAGACCCAGTACTTC
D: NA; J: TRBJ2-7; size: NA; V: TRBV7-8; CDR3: CASSLVTEQYF; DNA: TGTGCCAGCAGCTTGGTAACTGAGCAGTACTTC
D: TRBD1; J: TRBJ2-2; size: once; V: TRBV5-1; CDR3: CASSLGTATGELFF; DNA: TGCGCCAGCAGCCTCGGGACAGCCACCGGGGAGCTGTTTTTT
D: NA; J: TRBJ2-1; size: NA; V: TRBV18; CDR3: CASSPPGVVGNEQFF; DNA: TGTGCCAGCTCACCTCCGGGGGTGGTGGGCAATGAGCAGTTCTTC
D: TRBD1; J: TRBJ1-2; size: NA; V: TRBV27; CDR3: CASRDGTGNSAHYTF; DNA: TGTGCCAGCAGGGATGGGACAGGGAACTCCGCTCACTACACCTTC
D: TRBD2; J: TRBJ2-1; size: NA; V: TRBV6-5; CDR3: CASRTSGVYNEQFF; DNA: TGTGCCAGCAGAACTAGCGGGGTATACAATGAGCAGTTCTTC
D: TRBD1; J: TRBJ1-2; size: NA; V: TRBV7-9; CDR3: CASSLAGQPHGYTF; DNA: TGTGCCAGCAGCTTAGCGGGACAGCCCCATGGCTACACCTTC
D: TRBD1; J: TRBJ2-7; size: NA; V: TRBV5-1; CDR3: CASSPGGTGFTYEQYF; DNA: TGCGCCAGCAGCCCTGGAGGGACAGGGTTCACCTACGAGCAGTACTTC
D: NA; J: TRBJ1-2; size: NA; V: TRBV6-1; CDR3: CASRPQLGEGYTF; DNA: TGTGCCAGCAGGCCACAGCTGGGGGAAGGCTACACCTTC
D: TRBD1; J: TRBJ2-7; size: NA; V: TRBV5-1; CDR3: CASSKTGYPNYEQYF; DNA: TGCGCCAGCAGCAAGACAGGGTACCCAAACTACGAGCAGTACTTC
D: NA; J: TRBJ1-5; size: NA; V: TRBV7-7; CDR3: CASNLGWGILDSNQPQHF; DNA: TGTGCTAGCAACCTAGGGTGGGGCATTCTCGATAGCAATCAGCCCCAGCATTTT
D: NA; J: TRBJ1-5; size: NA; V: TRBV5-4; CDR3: CASRSGNQPQHF; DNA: TGTGCCAGCAGGTCAGGAAATCAGCCCCAGCATTTT
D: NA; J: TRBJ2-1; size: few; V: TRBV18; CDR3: CASSPLGNEQFF; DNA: TGTGCCAGCTCACCACTAGGGAATGAGCAGTTCTTC
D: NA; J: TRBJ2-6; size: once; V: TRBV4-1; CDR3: CASSQDFISSGANVLTF; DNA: TGCGCCAGCAGCCAGGATTTCATCAGCTCTGGGGCCAACGTCCTGACTTTC
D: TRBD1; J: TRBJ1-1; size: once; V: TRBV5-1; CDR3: CASSGTGQRLGGAFF; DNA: TGCGCCAGCAGCGGAACGGGACAGCGATTGGGGGGAGCTTTCTTT
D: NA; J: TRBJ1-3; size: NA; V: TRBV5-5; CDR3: CASSRLYGVNGNTIYF; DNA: TGTGCCAGCAGCCGCCTTTACGGTGTGAACGGAAACACCATATATTTT
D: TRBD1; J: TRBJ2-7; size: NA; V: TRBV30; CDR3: CAWSARLGDSRYEQYF; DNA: TGTGCCTGGAGCGCCCGCCTGGGGGACAGTCGCTACGAGCAGTACTTC
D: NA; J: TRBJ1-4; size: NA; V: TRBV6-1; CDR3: CASRIQGGSNEKLFF; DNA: TGTGCCAGCAGGATACAGGGAGGGTCAAATGAAAAACTGTTTTTT
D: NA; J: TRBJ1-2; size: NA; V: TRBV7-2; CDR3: CASSLAGTDYGYTF; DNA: TGTGCCAGCAGCTTAGCCGGGACGGACTATGGCTACACCTTC
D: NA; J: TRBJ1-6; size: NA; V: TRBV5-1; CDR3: CASSLDGSYNSPLHF; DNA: TGCGCCAGCAGCTTGGACGGCTCCTATAATTCACCCCTCCACTTT
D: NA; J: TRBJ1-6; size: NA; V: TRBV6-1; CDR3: CASSERYSYNSPLHF; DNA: TGTGCCAGCAGTGAAAGGTATTCCTATAATTCACCCCTCCACTTT
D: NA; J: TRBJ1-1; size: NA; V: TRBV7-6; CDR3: CASSLTGISEAFF; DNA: TGTGCCAGCAGCCTTACTGGGATATCTGAAGCTTTCTTT
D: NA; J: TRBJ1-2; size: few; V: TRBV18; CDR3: CASSPGPPFNYGYTF; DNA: TGTGCCAGCTCACCGGGCCCTCCCTTTAACTATGGCTACACCTTC
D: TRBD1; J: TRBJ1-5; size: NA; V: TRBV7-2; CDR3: CASSSTGSKGPQHF; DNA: TGTGCCAGCAGCTCGACAGGGAGTAAGGGGCCCCAGCATTTT
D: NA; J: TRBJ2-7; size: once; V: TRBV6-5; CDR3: CASSPTGTVYEQYF; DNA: TGTGCCAGCAGTCCTACCGGGACGGTCTACGAGCAGTACTTC
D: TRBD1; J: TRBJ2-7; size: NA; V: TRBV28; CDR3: CASIRDRVGEQYF; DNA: TGTGCCAGCATACGGGACAGGGTGGGGGAGCAGTACTTC
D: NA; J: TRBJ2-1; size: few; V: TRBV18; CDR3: CASSPPGGSSYNEQFF; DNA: TGTGCCAGCTCACCACCTGGGGGCAGCTCCTACAATGAGCAGTTCTTC
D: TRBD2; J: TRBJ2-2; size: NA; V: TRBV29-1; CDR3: CSGSSGANTGELFF; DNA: TGCAGCGGCTCTAGCGGGGCGAACACCGGGGAGCTGTTTTTT
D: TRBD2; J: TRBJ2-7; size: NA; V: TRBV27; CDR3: CASTARWGGYEQYF; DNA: TGTGCCAGCACCGCCCGATGGGGGGGCTACGAGCAGTACTTC
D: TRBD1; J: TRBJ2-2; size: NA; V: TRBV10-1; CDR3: CASSATGTGSGELFF; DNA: TGCGCCAGCAGTGCGACCGGGACAGGGTCCGGGGAGCTGTTTTTT
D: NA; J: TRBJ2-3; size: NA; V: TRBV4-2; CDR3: CASSQRGVPTDTQYF; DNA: TGTGCCAGCAGCCAACGCGGGGTCCCCACAGATACGCAGTATTTT
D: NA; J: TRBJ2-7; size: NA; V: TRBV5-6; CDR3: CASSLGYRGGEQYF; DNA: TGTGCCAGCAGCTTGGGTTACAGGGGGGGCGAGCAGTACTTC
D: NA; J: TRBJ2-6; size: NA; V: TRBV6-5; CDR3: CASRSEGSGANVLTF; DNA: TGTGCCAGCAGGTCCGAGGGTTCTGGGGCCAACGTCCTGACTTTC
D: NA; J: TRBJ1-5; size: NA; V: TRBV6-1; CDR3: CASSEPSAGQPQHF; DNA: TGTGCCAGCAGTGAACCCTCGGCGGGTCAGCCCCAGCATTTT
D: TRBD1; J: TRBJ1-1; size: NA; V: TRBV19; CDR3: CASRDRGRTEAFF; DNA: TGTGCCAGTAGGGACAGGGGTCGGACTGAAGCTTTCTTT
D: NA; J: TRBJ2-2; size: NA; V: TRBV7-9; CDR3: CASSRANTGELFF; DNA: TGTGCCAGCAGTCGGGCGAACACCGGGGAGCTGTTTTTT
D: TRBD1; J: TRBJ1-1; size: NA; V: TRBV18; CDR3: CASSPGQVGRDEAFF; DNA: TGTGCCAGCTCACCCGGACAGGTGGGAAGAGATGAAGCTTTCTTT
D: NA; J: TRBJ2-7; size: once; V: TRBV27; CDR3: CASSFVPGQGNEQYF; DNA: TGTGCCAGCAGTTTCGTTCCGGGGCAGGGTAACGAGCAGTACTTC
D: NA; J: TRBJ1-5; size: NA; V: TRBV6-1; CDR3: CASSERPLGAQHF; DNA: TGTGCCAGCAGTGAAAGGCCCCTCGGGGCCCAGCATTTT
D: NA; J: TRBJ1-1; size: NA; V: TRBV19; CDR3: CASSIVGSPKNTEAFF; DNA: TGTGCCAGTAGTATAGTGGGTAGCCCTAAGAACACTGAAGCTTTCTTT
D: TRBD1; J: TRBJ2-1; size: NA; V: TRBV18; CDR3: CASSRDSSEQFF; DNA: TGTGCCAGCTCACGGGACAGCTCTGAGCAGTTCTTC
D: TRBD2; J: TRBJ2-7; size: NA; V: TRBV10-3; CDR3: CAISPPRGGNIDEQYF; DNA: TGTGCCATTTCGCCCCCCCGCGGGGGGAATATCGACGAGCAGTACTTC
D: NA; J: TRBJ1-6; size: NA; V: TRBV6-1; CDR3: CASSFSRQDNSPLHF; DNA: TGTGCCAGCTCCTTTAGTCGGCAAGATAATTCACCCCTCCACTTT
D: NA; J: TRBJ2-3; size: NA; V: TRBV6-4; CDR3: CASSNQQGRGDTQYF; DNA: TGTGCCAGCAGTAATCAACAGGGCCGGGGAGATACGCAGTATTTT